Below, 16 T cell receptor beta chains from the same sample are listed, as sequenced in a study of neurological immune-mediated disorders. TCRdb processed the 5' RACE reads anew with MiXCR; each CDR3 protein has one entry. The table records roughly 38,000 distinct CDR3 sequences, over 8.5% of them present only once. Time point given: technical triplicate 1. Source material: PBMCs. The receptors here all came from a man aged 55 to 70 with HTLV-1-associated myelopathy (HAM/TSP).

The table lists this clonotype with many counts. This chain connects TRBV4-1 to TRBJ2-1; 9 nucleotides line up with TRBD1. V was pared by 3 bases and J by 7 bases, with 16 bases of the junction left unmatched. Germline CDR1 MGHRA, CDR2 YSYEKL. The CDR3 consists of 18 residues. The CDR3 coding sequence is TGCGCCAGCAGCCATCAGGACCTCATCGGGACAGGGCCAAATGAGCAGTTCTTC. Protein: CASSHQDLIGTGPNEQFF.

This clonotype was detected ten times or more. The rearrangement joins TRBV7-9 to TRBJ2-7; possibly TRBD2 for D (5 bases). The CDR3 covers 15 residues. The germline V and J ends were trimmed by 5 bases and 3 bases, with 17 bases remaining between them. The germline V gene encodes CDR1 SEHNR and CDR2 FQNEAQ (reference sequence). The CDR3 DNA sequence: TGTGCCAGCAGCGGTGGAGGAGCAGGCTACTACGAGCAGTACTTC. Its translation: CASSGGGAGYYEQYF.

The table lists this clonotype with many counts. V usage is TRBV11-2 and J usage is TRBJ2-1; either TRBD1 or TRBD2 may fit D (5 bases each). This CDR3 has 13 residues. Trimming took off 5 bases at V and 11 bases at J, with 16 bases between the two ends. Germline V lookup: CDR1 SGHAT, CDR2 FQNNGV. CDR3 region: CASSPGTPSQQFF. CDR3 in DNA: TGTGCCAGCAGCCCCGGGACGCCTTCGCAGCAGTTCTTC.

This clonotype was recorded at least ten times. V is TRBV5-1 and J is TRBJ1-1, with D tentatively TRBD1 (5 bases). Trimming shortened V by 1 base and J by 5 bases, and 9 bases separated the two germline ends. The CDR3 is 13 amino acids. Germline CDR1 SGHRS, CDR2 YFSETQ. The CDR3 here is CASSLIGETEAFF. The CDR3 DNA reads TGCGCCAGCAGCTTGATAGGGGAGACTGAAGCTTTCTTT.

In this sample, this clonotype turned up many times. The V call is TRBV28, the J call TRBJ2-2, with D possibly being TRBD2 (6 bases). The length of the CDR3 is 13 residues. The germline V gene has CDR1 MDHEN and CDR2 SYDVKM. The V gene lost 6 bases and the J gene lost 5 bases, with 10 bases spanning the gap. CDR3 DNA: TGTGCCAGCAGGGGGGGAGTAACCGGGGAGCTGTTTTTT. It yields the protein CASRGGVTGELFF. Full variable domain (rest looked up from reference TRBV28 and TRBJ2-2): DVKVTQSSRYLVKRTGEKVFLECVQDMDHENMFWYRQDPGLGLRLIYFSYDVKMKEKGDIPEGYSVSREKKERFSLILESASTNQTSMYLCASRGGVTGELFFGEGSRLTVL.

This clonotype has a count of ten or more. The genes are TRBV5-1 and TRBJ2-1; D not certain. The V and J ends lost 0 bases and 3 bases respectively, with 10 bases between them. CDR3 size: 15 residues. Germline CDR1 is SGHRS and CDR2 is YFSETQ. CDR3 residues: CASSLGTTFYNEQFF. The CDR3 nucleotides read TGCGCCAGCAGCTTGGGGACCACCTTCTACAATGAGCAGTTCTTC. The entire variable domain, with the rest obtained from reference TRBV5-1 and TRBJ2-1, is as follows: KAGVTQTPRYLIKTRGQQVTLSCSPISGHRSVSWYQQTPGQGLQFLFEYFSETQRNKGNFPGRFSGRQFSNSRSEMNVSTLELGDSALYLCASSLGTTFYNEQFFGPGTRLTVL.

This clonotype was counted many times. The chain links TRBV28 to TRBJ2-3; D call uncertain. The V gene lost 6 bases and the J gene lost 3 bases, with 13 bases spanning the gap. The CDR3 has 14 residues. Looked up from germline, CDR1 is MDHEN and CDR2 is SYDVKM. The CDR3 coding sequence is TGTGCCAGCAGCCCACCCGGCTATACAGATACGCAGTATTTT. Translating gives CASSPPGYTDTQYF.

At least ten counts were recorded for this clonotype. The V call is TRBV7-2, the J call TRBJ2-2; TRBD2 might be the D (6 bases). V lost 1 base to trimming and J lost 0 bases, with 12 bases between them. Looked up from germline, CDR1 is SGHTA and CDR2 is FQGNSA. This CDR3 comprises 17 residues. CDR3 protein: CASSLGRAGSNTGELFF. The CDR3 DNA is TGTGCCAGCAGCTTAGGACGGGCGGGATCGAACACCGGGGAGCTGTTTTTT.

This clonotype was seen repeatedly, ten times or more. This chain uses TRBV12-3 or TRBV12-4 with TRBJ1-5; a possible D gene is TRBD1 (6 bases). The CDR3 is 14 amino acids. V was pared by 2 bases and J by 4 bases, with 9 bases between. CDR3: CASSLSQGNQPQHF. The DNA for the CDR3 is TGTGCCAGCAGTTTAAGCCAGGGGAATCAGCCCCAGCATTTT.

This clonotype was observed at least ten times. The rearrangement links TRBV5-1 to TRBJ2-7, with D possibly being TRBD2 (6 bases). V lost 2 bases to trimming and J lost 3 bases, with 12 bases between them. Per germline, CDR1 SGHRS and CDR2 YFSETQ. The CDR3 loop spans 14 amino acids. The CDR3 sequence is CASSFTGEYYEQYF. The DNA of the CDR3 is TGCGCCAGCAGCTTTACGGGAGAGTACTACGAGCAGTACTTC.

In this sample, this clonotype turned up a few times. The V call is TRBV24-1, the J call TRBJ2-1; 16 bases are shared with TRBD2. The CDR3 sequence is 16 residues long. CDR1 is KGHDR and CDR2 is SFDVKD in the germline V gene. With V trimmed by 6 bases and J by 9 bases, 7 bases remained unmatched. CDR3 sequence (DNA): TGTGCCACCAGTCCCTCGGGGACTAGCGGGAGGGGTGAGCAGTTCTTC. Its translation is CATSPSGTSGRGEQFF.

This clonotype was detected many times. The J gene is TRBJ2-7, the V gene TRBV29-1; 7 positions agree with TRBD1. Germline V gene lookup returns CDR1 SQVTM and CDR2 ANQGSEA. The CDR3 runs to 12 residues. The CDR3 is CSPLTGAYEQYF. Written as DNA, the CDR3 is TGCAGTCCCTTAACAGGGGCCTACGAGCAGTACTTC.

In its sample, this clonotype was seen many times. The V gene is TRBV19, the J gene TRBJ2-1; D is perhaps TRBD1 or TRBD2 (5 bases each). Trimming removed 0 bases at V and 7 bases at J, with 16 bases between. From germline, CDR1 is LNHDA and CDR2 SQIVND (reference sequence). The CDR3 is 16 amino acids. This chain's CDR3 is CASSIDGRQTINEQFF. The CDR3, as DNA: TGTGCCAGTAGTATAGATGGGAGACAGACAATTAATGAGCAGTTCTTC.

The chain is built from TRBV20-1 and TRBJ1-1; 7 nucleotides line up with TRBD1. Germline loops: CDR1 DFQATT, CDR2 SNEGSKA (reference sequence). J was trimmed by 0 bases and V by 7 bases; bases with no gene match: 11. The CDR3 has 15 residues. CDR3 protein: CSVDRTGVMNTEAFF. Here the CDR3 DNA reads TGCAGTGTTGATAGGACAGGAGTTATGAACACTGAAGCTTTCTTT.

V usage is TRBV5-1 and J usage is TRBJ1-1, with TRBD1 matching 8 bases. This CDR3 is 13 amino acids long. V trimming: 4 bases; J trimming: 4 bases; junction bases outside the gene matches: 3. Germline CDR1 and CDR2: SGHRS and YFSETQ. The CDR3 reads CASSATGGTEAFF. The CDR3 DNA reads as TGCGCCAGCAGCGCCACAGGGGGCACTGAAGCTTTCTTT. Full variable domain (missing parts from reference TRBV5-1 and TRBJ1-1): KAGVTQTPRYLIKTRGQQVTLSCSPISGHRSVSWYQQTPGQGLQFLFEYFSETQRNKGNFPGRFSGRQFSNSRSEMNVSTLELGDSALYLCASSATGGTEAFFGQGTRLTVV.

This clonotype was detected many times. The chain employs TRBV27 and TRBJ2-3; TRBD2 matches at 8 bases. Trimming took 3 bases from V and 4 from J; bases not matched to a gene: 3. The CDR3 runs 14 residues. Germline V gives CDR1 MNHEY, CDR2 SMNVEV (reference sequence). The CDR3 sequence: CASSFAGGPDTQYF. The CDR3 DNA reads TGTGCCAGCAGTTTCGCGGGAGGCCCAGATACGCAGTATTTT.